This entry features one TCR beta chain sequence. As a fraction of the sample, this clonotype is medium-sized (0.01 to 0.1%). Base qualities were left out, and no much larger clone turns up one base away. These data are taken from a study of T cells after yellow fever vaccination (dated by TCRdb to the late 2010s). Background for the entire study: Staining for CD3, CD45RA, CCR7 and CD95 was used to sort memory subsets (EM, EMRA, CM and Tscm) on a BD FACS Aria III. The SMART-Seq v4 Ultra Low Input RNA kit was used to prepare libraries from fractions with low cell numbers. To follow T-cell clones before and after both primary and booster YFV17D yellow fever vaccination, bulk TCR alpha and beta repertoires underwent longitudinal sequencing. Two healthy male donors made up the cohort, one aged 18 to 30 years and the other aged 30 to 40 years. Blood samples were taken at several timepoints before and after primary and secondary immunization, and bulk PBMC replicates and cell subsets were isolated. Memory subsets were sorted on days 0, 15 and 45 and at 18 months following primary vaccination, and on days 0, 15 and 45 following the 30-year booster.

What the work shows at the level of the full study, not this receptor alone: A small fraction of clonotypes showed up in both the CD4 and CD8 compartments, probably as a result of convergent recombination. Because the study included only a couple of donors, the extent to which the findings can be generalized is limited. Computational filtering was needed because FACS-sorted repertoires could contain abundant contaminating clonotypes from the bulk population. The secondary T-cell response was weaker than the primary response but faster, peaking on day 5 instead of day 15. After the booster, most of the clones that had expanded following primary vaccination were detected again (roughly 97% of CD4 and around 90% of CD8), which suggests that memory was broadly maintained. On day 0, almost all vaccine-responding clonotypes were below detection in the sorted memory subsets.

The germline V gene (reference sequence) sets CDR1 to LNHNV and CDR2 to YYDKDF. The germline V and J ends show losses of 3 bases and 1 base respectively, and no gene match explains 10 bases of the junction. Counted from cysteine to phenylalanine, this CDR3 has 18 amino acids. Of all the DNA, just the CDR3 is kept, 54 bases in frame from base 1. The sample's treatment or condition label, in plain terms: live attenuated yellow fever vaccine strain. A standard Ficoll-Paque protocol was used to isolate PBMCs from peripheral blood. For sorted memory subsets, RNA extraction was done with the RNeasy Micro Kit. Synthesis of TCR cDNA relied on 5'RACE template switching, a step that introduced a universal primer site along with unique molecular identifiers. Priming of cDNA synthesis was performed from both the TCR alpha and TCR beta constant segments. Library amplification involved two PCR steps, and the second step added sample barcodes and sequencing adapters. Sequencing of the libraries was done on either Illumina HiSeq 2500 (2x100 bp) or NovaSeq (2x150 bp). Regarding the original processing steps: MIGEC handled demultiplexing of reads and collapsing into UMI consensus sequences, while MiXCR performed V(D)J alignment. Using edgeR on replicate PBMC samples, clonotypes were called vaccine-responding if FDR was below 0.01 and the log2 fold change was above 5 up to day 15. Bulk clonotypes were assigned CD4 or CD8 identity according to which sequenced CD4 or CD8 repertoire held them at higher abundance. To estimate how each clone was distributed across memory phenotypes, clonotype frequencies in memory subsets were weighted by the numbers of FACS-sorted cells. TCRdb ran its own pipeline on the public reads, namely fastp trimming at Q25 and MiXCR clone calling, and kept in-frame beta chains. Each record represents a unique CDR3 protein, reported with the most common genes and DNA among its rows. TCRdb's processing, not the authors' own work, is the source of the V and J calls. The sample contains over 10,000 distinct CDR3 sequences, about 5.8% of them found a single time. The ten largest clones represent roughly 0.87% of the sample.

This sequence originates from a man younger than 40 who received the YFV17D yellow fever vaccine. Sequences were derived from PBMCs, either bulk or a sorted T-cell subset (CD4+, CD8+, memory, or dextramer-sorted; not recorded which), sampled on the day of the yellow fever booster vaccination. The V and J segments used are TRBV15 and TRBJ2-7, with 12 bases matching TRBD1. For the CDR3, the sequence is CATSRDTGTGGRSYEQYF. In nucleotide form, the sequence is TGTGCCACCAGCAGGGATACCGGGACAGGGGGCAGGTCCTACGAGCAGTACTTC.